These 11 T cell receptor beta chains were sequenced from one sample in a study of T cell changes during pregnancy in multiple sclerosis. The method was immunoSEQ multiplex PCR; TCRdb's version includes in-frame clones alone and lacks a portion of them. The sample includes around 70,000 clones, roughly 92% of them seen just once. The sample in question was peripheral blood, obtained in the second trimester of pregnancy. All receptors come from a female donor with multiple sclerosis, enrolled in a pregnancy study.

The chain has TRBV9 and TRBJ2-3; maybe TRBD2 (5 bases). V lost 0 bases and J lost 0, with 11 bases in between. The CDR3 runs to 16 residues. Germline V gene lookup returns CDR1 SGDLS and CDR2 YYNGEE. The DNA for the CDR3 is TGTGCCAGCAGCGTAGATCGGGGTGGAAGCACAGATACGCAGTATTTT. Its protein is CASSVDRGGSTDTQYF. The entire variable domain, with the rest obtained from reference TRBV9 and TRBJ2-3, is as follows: DSGVTQTPKHLITATGQRVTLRCSPRSGDLSVYWYQQSLDQGLQFLIQYYNGEERAKGNILERFSAQQFPDLHSELNLSSLELGDSALYFCASSVDRGGSTDTQYFGPGTRLTVL.

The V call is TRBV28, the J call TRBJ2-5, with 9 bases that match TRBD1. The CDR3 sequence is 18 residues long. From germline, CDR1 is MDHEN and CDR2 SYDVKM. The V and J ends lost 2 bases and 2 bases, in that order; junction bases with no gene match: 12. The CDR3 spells CASSLDRDRVIGQETQYF. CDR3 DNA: TGTGCCAGCAGTTTAGACCGGGACAGGGTTATCGGGCAAGAGACCCAGTACTTC.

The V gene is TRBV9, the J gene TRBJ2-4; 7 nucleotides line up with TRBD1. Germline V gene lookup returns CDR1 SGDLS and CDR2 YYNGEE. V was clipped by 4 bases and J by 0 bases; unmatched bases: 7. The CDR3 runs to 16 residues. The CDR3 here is CASSLTGTLAKNIQYF. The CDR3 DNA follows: TGTGCCAGCAGCTTGACAGGGACCCTAGCCAAAAACATTCAGTACTTC.

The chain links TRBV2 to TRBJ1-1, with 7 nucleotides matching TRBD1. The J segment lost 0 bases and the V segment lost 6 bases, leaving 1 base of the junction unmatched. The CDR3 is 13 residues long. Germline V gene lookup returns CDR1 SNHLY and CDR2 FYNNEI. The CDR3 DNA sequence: TGTGCCAGCAGGGGACAGATGAACACTGAAGCTTTCTTT. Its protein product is CASRGQMNTEAFF.

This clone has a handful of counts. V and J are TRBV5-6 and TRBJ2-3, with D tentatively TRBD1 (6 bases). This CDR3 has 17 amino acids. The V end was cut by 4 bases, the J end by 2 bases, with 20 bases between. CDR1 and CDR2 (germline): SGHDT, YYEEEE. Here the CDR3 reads CASSRGQGWLLTDTQYF. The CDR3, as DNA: TGTGCCAGCAGCCGAGGCCAGGGGTGGTTACTCACAGATACGCAGTATTTT. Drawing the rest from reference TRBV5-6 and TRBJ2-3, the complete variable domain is DAGVTQSPTHLIKTRGQQVTLRCSPKSGHDTVSWYQQALGQGPQFIFQYYEEEERQRGNFPDRFSGHQFPNYSSELNVNALLLGDSALYLCASSRGQGWLLTDTQYFGPGTRLTVL.

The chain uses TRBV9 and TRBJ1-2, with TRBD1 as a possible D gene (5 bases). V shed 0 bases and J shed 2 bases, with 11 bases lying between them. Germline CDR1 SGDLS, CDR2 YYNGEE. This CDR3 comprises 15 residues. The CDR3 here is CASSVDYRQNYGYTF. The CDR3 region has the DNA TGTGCCAGCAGCGTAGACTACAGGCAGAACTATGGCTACACCTTC.

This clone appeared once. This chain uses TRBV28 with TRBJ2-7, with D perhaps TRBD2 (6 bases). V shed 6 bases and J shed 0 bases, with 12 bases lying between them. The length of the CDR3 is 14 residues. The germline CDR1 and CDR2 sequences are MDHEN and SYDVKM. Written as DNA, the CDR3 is TGTGCCAGCAGCCGGGGACTTAGCTCCTACGAGCAGTACTTC. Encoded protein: CASSRGLSSYEQYF. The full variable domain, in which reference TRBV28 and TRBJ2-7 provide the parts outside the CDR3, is DVKVTQSSRYLVKRTGEKVFLECVQDMDHENMFWYRQDPGLGLRLIYFSYDVKMKEKGDIPEGYSVSREKKERFSLILESASTNQTSMYLCASSRGLSSYEQYFGPGTRLTVT.

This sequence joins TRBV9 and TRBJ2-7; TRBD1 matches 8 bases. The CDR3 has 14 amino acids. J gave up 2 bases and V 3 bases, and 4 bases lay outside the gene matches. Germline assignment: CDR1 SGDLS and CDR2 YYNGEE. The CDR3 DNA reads TGTGCCAGCAGCGGGGGACAGGAAACCTACGAGCAGTACTTC. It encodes CASSGGQETYEQYF.

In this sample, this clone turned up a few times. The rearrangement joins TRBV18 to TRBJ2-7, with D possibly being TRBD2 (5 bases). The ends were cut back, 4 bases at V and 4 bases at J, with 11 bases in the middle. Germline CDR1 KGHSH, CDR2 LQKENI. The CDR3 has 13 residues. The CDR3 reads CASSRGIEYEQYF. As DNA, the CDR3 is TGTGCCAGCTCACGAGGGATCGAGTACGAGCAGTACTTC.

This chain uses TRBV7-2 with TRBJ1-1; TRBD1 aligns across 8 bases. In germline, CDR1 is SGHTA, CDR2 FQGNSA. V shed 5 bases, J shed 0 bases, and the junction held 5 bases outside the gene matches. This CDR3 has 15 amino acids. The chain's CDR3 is CASSTSGQVNTEAFF. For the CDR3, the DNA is TGTGCCAGCAGCACCTCGGGACAGGTGAACACTGAAGCTTTCTTT.

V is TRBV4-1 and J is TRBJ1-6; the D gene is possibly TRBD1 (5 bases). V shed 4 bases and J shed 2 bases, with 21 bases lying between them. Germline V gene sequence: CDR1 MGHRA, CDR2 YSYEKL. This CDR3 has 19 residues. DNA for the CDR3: TGCGCCAGCAGCCCACCAGAACTACTCAGGGATACCTATAATTCACCCCTCCACTTT. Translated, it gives CASSPPELLRDTYNSPLHF.